Below, 26 T cell receptor beta chains from the same sample are listed, as sequenced in a study of shared clonotypes between healthy human individuals. Profiled with immunoSEQ multiplex PCR; TCRdb holds only in-frame clones, not every one. Of about 820,000 clones in the sample, approximately 92% are singletons; the top ten hold about 24%. CD45RO negativity and positive selection for CCR7 defined naive CD8 cells, a population that excluded terminally differentiated effector memory CD45RA+ cells. The specimen was naive CD8+ T cells sorted from blood. Every receptor here comes from a man aged 25-45 years in good health.

The chain is built from TRBV27 and TRBJ2-7, with D possibly TRBD1 on 6 matching bases. Trimming took off 5 bases at V and 4 bases at J, with 9 bases between the two ends. Per the germline V gene, CDR1 is MNHEY and CDR2 is SMNVEV (reference sequence). CDR3 length: 12 amino acids. The CDR3 region has the DNA TGTGCCAGCAGTACAGGGATTTACGAGCAGTACTTC. Translating it yields CASSTGIYEQYF.

V gene TRBV27 combines with J gene TRBJ2-7; tentatively, D is TRBD1 (5 bases). The CDR3 consists of 13 residues. Per germline, CDR1 MNHEY and CDR2 SMNVEV (reference sequence). The V end was cut by 5 bases, the J end by 3 bases, with 11 bases between. CDR3 loop: CASSKTVIYEQYF. DNA for the CDR3: TGTGCCAGCAGTAAGACAGTGATCTACGAGCAGTACTTC.

The chain combines TRBV4-1 with TRBJ2-5; D unresolved. V was shortened by 0 bases and J by 0 bases, with 11 bases between the two germline ends. CDR1 is MGHRA, CDR2 YSYEKL, per germline. This CDR3 comprises 16 residues. This CDR3 is CASSQEASLYQETQYF. CDR3 nucleotide sequence: TGCGCCAGCAGCCAAGAGGCCAGCCTGTACCAAGAGACCCAGTACTTC.

The chain joins TRBV7-9 to TRBJ2-7, with 7 bases lining up with TRBD1. The CDR3 covers 15 residues. The germline V gene has CDR1 SEHNR and CDR2 FQNEAQ (reference sequence). With V trimmed by 1 base and J by 2 bases, 5 bases remained unmatched. The CDR3: CASSLGVTGTYEQYF. The CDR3 DNA follows: TGTGCCAGCAGCTTAGGGGTGACAGGGACCTACGAGCAGTACTTC.

The V call is TRBV27, the J call TRBJ2-2; tentatively, D is TRBD1 (5 bases). V shed 4 bases and J shed 4 bases, with 10 bases lying between them. CDR1 and CDR2 (germline): MNHEY, SMNVEV (reference sequence). CDR3 length equals 14 residues. In nucleotides, the CDR3 is TGTGCCAGCAGTTCGGCCAGGGTCACCGGGGAGCTGTTTTTT. Its protein is CASSSARVTGELFF.

The chain links TRBV2 to TRBJ2-7; TRBD1 agrees at 7 bases. The J segment lost 2 bases and the V segment lost 4 bases, leaving 11 bases of the junction unmatched. This CDR3 has 16 residues. The germline V gene has CDR1 SNHLY and CDR2 FYNNEI. The CDR3: CASSGEQGRLTYEQYF. As DNA, the CDR3 is TGTGCCAGCAGTGGAGAACAGGGGCGACTTACCTACGAGCAGTACTTC.

The chain carries TRBV6-1 and TRBJ2-7; TRBD2 is a possible D gene (5 bases). Germline assignment: CDR1 MNHNS and CDR2 SASEGT. Between the trimmed V and J ends, which lost 8 bases and 2 bases, there was a span of 10 bases. The CDR3 has 12 amino acids. The chain's CDR3 is CASPAGTYEQYF. Written as DNA, the CDR3 is TGTGCCAGCCCAGCCGGGACCTACGAGCAGTACTTC.

The chain joins TRBV5-1 to TRBJ1-2; no firm D call. The CDR3 has 11 amino acids. CDR1 is SGHRS, CDR2 YFSETQ, per germline. V dropped 7 bases and J dropped 4 bases, with 8 bases sitting between them. The CDR3 sequence is CASRSLYGYTF. Here the CDR3 DNA reads TGCGCCAGCCGAAGCCTCTATGGCTACACCTTC.

The J gene is TRBJ1-2, the V gene TRBV29-1, with a possible D match to TRBD1 (5 bases). Trimming removed 4 bases from V and 8 bases from J, with 11 bases in between. Looked up from germline, CDR1 is SQVTM and CDR2 is ANQGSEA. CDR3 size: 11 residues. CDR3 nucleotide sequence: TGCAGCGTTGTTTTAGGGGACGGCTACACCTTC. It yields the protein CSVVLGDGYTF.

The chain joins TRBV30 to TRBJ2-2, with 9 bases that match TRBD1. The germline gives CDR1 GTSNPN, CDR2 SVGIG (reference sequence). This CDR3 contains 13 residues. Trimming removed 5 bases from V and 6 bases from J; junction bases left unmatched: 4. The CDR3 region is CAWDRGLAGELFF. CDR3 DNA: TGTGCCTGGGACAGGGGGTTGGCCGGGGAGCTGTTTTTT.

This rearrangement joins TRBV2 to TRBJ1-1; TRBD1 is a possible D gene (5 bases). V lost 5 bases and J lost 3, with 13 bases in between. The CDR3 is 14 amino acids. CDR1 is SNHLY, CDR2 FYNNEI, per germline. The CDR3 DNA reads TGTGCCAGCAGTTTCTCGGGGGGATACACTGAAGCTTTCTTT. Translated: CASSFSGGYTEAFF. Together with reference TRBV2 and TRBJ1-1, the CDR3 gives the full variable domain: EPEVTQTPSHQVTQMGQEVILRCVPISNHLYFYWYRQILGQKVEFLVSFYNNEISEKSEIFDDQFSVERPDGSNFTLKIRSTKLEDSAMYFCASSFSGGYTEAFFGQGTRLTVV.

This clone has only a few counts. The chain recombines TRBV27 with TRBJ2-7; tentative D call: TRBD1 (6 bases). This CDR3 comprises 12 residues. Trimming stripped 11 bases from V and 6 bases from J, with 17 bases between. Germline CDR1 is MNHEY and CDR2 is SMNVEV (reference sequence). The CDR3 DNA is TGTGCCGTCCGCAAGGGGGATCGCGAGCAGTACTTC. It yields the protein CAVRKGDREQYF.

The gene calls are TRBV10-3 and TRBJ1-1, with a tentative D call TRBD1 (6 bases). Germline CDR1 and CDR2: ENHRY and SYGVKD. The CDR3 totals 12 residues. With 5 bases removed from V and 5 bases from J, the gap between germline ends came to 9 bases. This CDR3 reads CAISSQGTEAFF. The CDR3 nucleotides are TGTGCCATCAGTTCACAGGGAACTGAAGCTTTCTTT.

The genes are TRBV7-8 and TRBJ2-5, with a tentative D call TRBD2 (5 bases). Deletions cut 5 bases from V and 4 bases from J, with 11 bases between. The germline gives CDR1 SGHVS, CDR2 FQNEAQ. The CDR3 totals 13 residues. Written as DNA, the CDR3 is TGTGCCAGCAGCCCGGGAATTCCAGAGACCCAGTACTTC. It yields the protein CASSPGIPETQYF.

The chain combines TRBV11-2 with TRBJ2-5; tentative D call: TRBD2 (6 bases). V lost 2 bases to trimming and J lost 5 bases, with 15 bases between them. The CDR3 is made up of 15 amino acids. Germline V lookup: CDR1 SGHAT, CDR2 FQNNGV. In DNA, the CDR3 is TGTGCCAGCAGCTTATCGGCTAGCGATATGGAGACCCAGTACTTC. Amino acids: CASSLSASDMETQYF.

The V and J genes are TRBV7-9 and TRBJ2-7; 7 bases agree with TRBD2. The CDR3 consists of 15 residues. CDR1 and CDR2 (germline): SEHNR, FQNEAQ (reference sequence). V shed 4 bases and J 3 bases; nucleotides not matched to a gene: 9. Written as DNA, the CDR3 is TGTGCCAGCAGCTCTACACTAGCGCGAGGCTACGAGCAGTACTTC. Translating gives CASSSTLARGYEQYF.

The CDR3 DNA reads as TGTGCCAGTAGTAGCGCTCTAGTGGATGAGCAGTTCTTC. This translates into CASSSALVDEQFF. J is TRBJ2-1 and V is TRBV19; D not resolved. Trimming shortened V by 4 bases and J by 8 bases, and 12 bases separated the two germline ends. This CDR3 has 13 residues. Germline V CDR1 and CDR2: LNHDA, SQIVND (reference sequence).

This rearrangement joins TRBV27 to TRBJ2-3; D possibly uses TRBD1 or TRBD2 (6 bases each). CDR1 and CDR2 (germline): MNHEY, SMNVEV (reference sequence). This CDR3 has 16 amino acids. V was pared by 5 bases and J by 1 base, with 16 bases between. CDR3 in DNA: TGTGCCAGCAGTGCCCAAGGGGGAGGTGGCACAGATACGCAGTATTTT. This sequence encodes CASSAQGGGGTDTQYF.

A single count supports this clone. The chain recombines TRBV27 with TRBJ2-3; TRBD2 might be the D (6 bases). The CDR3 has 15 residues. Looked up from germline, CDR1 is MNHEY and CDR2 is SMNVEV (reference sequence). V lost 8 bases and J 0 bases, leaving 15 bases between the germline ends. CDR3 loop: CASATTGTSTDTQYF. The CDR3 nucleotides read TGTGCCAGCGCGACTACCGGGACTAGCACAGATACGCAGTATTTT.

This clone was found once. At the DNA level, this CDR3 is encoded by other sequences in the same sample as well. The gene calls are TRBV27 and TRBJ2-2, with no clear D. The V and J ends lost 3 bases and 4 bases respectively, with 6 bases between them. The CDR3 is 13 amino acids. The germline V gene has CDR1 MNHEY and CDR2 SMNVEV (reference sequence). The CDR3 bases are TGTGCCAGCAGTTTCTCCGGCACCGGGGAGCTGTTTTTT. It specifies CASSFSGTGELFF.

The genes are TRBV1 and TRBJ2-7. TRBV1 is recorded as a pseudogene. The CDR3 totals 14 residues. The CDR3 sequence: CTSSLRDHHHEQYF. The CDR3 region has the DNA TGCACCAGCAGCCTCCGGGACCACCACCACGAGCAGTACTTC.

The chain joins TRBV4-1 to TRBJ1-3; D might be TRBD1 (5 bases). With 4 bases removed from V and 4 bases from J, the gap between germline ends came to 14 bases. The CDR3 has 15 residues. The germline gives CDR1 MGHRA, CDR2 YSYEKL. The CDR3 bases are TGCGCCAGCAGCCCGGAAATGACAGCAGGAAACACCATATATTTT. It yields the protein CASSPEMTAGNTIYF.

V and J are TRBV5-1 and TRBJ2-4, with 7 bases identical to TRBD1. Per the germline V gene, CDR1 is SGHRS and CDR2 is YFSETQ. This CDR3 spans 17 amino acids. Unmatched junction bases numbered 8, after V lost 2 bases and J lost 0 bases. The CDR3 DNA sequence: TGCGCCAGCAGCTTAGGGGGCGCTAATACAGCCAAAAACATTCAGTACTTC. It yields the protein CASSLGGANTAKNIQYF.

The chain uses TRBV19 and TRBJ1-2; TRBD1 is a possible D gene (5 bases). There are 13 residues in the CDR3. Germline V gene lookup returns CDR1 LNHDA and CDR2 SQIVND (reference sequence). Trimming stripped 11 bases from V and 4 bases from J, with 17 bases between. The CDR3 protein is CASRGSSSYGYTF. CDR3 DNA sequence: TGTGCCTCAAGGGGCAGTTCGAGCTATGGCTACACCTTC.

The J gene is TRBJ1-1, the V gene TRBV30; D remains unclear. Germline assignment: CDR1 GTSNPN and CDR2 SVGIG (reference sequence). CDR3 length: 13 amino acids. V was shortened by 2 bases and J by 5 bases, with 12 bases between the two germline ends. The CDR3 reads CAWSKGDGTEAFF. In nucleotides, the CDR3 is TGTGCCTGGAGTAAAGGTGACGGGACTGAAGCTTTCTTT.

This clone has just a few counts. The CDR3 DNA sequence: TGTGCCAGCAGCCCTCAGCGGGAGGACTACGAGCAGTACTTC. This translates into CASSPQREDYEQYF. The chain employs TRBV4-2 and TRBJ2-7; 9 nucleotides agree with TRBD2. Unmatched junction bases numbered 4, after V lost 4 bases and J lost 3 bases. The CDR3 sequence is 14 residues long. CDR1 and CDR2 (germline): LGHNA, YNFKEQ.